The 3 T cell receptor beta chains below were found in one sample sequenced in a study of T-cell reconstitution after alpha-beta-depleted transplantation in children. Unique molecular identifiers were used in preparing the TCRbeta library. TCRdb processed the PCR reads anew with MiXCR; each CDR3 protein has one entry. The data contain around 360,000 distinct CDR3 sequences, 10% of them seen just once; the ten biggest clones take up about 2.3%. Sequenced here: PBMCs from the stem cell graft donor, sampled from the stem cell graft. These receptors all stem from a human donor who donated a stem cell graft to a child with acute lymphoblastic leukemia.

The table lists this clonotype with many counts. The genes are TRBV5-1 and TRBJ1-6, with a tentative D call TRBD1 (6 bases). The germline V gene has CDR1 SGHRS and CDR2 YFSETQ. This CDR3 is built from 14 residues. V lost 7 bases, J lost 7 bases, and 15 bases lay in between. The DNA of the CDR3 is TGCGCCAGCGCACGAACAGGGCTAAATTCACCCCTCCACTTT. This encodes CASARTGLNSPLHF.

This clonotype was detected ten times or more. The CDR3 region has the DNA TGTGCCAGCAGCTTCCACCTGGACGGGGAGCTGTTTTTT. Translated: CASSFHLDGELFF. The chain recombines TRBV11-2 with TRBJ2-2; D not resolved. V lost 3 bases, J lost 7 bases, and 9 bases lay in between. CDR1 is SGHAT, CDR2 FQNNGV, per germline. The CDR3 is 13 residues long.

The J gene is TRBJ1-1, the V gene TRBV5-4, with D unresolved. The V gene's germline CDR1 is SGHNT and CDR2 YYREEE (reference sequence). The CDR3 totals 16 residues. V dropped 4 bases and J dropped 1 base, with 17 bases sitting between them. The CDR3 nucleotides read TGTGCCAGCAGCGCGCTTCGGGCAGAAGCGAACACTGAAGCTTTCTTT. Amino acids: CASSALRAEANTEAFF.